A selection of T cell receptor beta chains follows, all from one sample in a study of blood T cells in healthy people across ages. From the 5' RACE reads, TCRdb called clonotypes with MiXCR, one entry per CDR3 protein. The sample includes about 640,000 distinct CDR3 sequences, roughly 58% seen only once; the top ten take over 35%. Input material: blood. All receptors derive from a man in his sixties in good health. Each CDR3 is given with its conserved first and last residue. The D gene is left open where the match is weak. Clone sizes are given selectively: once, few, many, or a class where the clone is expanded.

d_call j_call v_call clone_size cdr3_aa cdr3_nt
. TRBJ2-4 TRBV21-1 few CASSMGTGDGPRAKNIQYF TGTGCCAGCAGCATGGGGACAGGGGACGGGCCAAGGGCCAAAAACATTCAGTACTTC
TRBD1 TRBJ1-2 TRBV6-2/TRBV6-3 . CASSDGQVNYDYTF TGTGCCAGCAGCGACGGACAGGTTAACTATGACTACACCTTC
. TRBJ2-5 TRBV7-6 . CASSLVPQTQYF TGTGCCAGCAGCTTAGTCCCTCAGACCCAGTACTTC
TRBD2 TRBJ2-1 TRBV6-2/TRBV6-3 . CASSRLRAGNYNEQFF TGTGCCAGCAGCCGCCTTAGAGCGGGGAACTACAATGAGCAGTTCTTC
TRBD1 TRBJ2-5 TRBV29-1 few CSVEVTGVKTQYF TGCAGCGTTGAAGTGACAGGGGTGAAGACCCAGTACTTC
. TRBJ1-1 TRBV20-1 . CSARDSAAEAFF TGCAGTGCGCGCGACAGTGCGGCTGAAGCTTTCTTT
. TRBJ2-1 TRBV3-1 . CASSRRDWYNNEQFF TGTGCCAGCAGCCGCCGGGACTGGTACAACAATGAGCAGTTCTTC
TRBD2 TRBJ2-7 TRBV7-9 . CASSLGSGGTTYEQYF TGTGCCAGCAGCTTAGGGAGCGGGGGGACCACCTACGAGCAGTACTTC
. TRBJ1-2 TRBV20-1 once CSAREGGRGGYGYTF TGCAGTGCTAGAGAGGGGGGAAGGGGCGGCTATGGCTACACCTTC
. TRBJ1-2 TRBV9 . CASNARGGNYGYTF TGTGCCAGCAACGCAAGGGGGGGGAACTATGGCTACACCTTC
. TRBJ2-1 TRBV7-9 . CASSLSSSYNEQFF TGTGCCAGCAGCTTATCAAGCTCCTACAATGAGCAGTTCTTC
. TRBJ2-6 TRBV7-9 few CASSLAGDLSGANVLTF TGTGCCAGCAGCTTAGCCGGGGATCTCTCTGGGGCCAACGTCCTGACTTTC
. TRBJ1-1 TRBV29-1 few CSVEEQSEAFF TGCAGCGTTGAAGAACAGAGTGAAGCTTTCTTT
. TRBJ2-3 TRBV10-3 . CAISATDSTDTQYF TGTGCCATCAGTGCCACAGATTCCACAGATACGCAGTATTTT
. TRBJ2-1 TRBV6-5 . CASSYGRDRLGTEQFF TGTGCCAGCAGTTACGGGAGGGACAGGTTGGGCACTGAGCAGTTCTTC
. TRBJ2-4 TRBV6-2/TRBV6-3 . CASSGPYGDIQYF TGTGCCAGCAGTGGGCCCTATGGGGACATTCAGTACTTC
TRBD2 TRBJ2-5 TRBV20-1 many CSASGTSGGQYF TGCAGTGCTAGTGGGACTAGCGGGGGGCAGTACTTC